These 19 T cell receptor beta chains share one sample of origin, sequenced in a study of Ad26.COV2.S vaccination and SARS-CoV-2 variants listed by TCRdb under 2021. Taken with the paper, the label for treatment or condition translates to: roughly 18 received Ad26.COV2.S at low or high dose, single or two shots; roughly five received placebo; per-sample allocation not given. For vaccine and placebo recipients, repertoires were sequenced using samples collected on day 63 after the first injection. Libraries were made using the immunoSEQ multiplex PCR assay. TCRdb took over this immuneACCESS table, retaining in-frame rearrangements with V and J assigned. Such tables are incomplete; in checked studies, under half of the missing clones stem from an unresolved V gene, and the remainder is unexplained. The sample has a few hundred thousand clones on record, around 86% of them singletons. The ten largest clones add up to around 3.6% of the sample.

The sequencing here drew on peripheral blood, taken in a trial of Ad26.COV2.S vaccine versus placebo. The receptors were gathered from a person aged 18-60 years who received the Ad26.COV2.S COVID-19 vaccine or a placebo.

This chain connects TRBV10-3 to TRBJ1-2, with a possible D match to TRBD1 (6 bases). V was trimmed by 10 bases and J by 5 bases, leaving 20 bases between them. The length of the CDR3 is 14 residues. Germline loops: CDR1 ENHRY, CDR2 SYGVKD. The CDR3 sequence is CATRTVEGPYGYTF. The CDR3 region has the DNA TGTGCCACCAGGACAGTCGAAGGACCTTATGGCTACACCTTC.

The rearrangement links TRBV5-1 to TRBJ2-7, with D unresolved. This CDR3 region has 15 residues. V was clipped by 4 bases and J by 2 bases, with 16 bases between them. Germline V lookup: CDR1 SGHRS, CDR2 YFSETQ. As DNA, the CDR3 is TGCGCCAGCAGCCCTCAGGACGGCCCGACCTACGAGCAGTACTTC. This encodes CASSPQDGPTYEQYF.

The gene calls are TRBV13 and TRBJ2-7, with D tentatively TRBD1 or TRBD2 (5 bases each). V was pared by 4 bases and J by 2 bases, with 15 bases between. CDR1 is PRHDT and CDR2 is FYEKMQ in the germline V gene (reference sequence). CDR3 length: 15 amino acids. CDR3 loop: CASSYAGTGTYEQYF. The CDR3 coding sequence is TGTGCCAGCAGCTATGCCGGGACCGGAACCTACGAGCAGTACTTC.

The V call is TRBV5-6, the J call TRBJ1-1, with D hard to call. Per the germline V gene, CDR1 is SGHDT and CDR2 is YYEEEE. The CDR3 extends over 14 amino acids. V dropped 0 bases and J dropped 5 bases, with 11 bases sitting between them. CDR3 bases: TGTGCCAGCAGCTTGGTGAGGGCGGGGACTGAAGCTTTCTTT. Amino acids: CASSLVRAGTEAFF. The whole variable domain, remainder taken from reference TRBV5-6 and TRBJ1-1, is DAGVTQSPTHLIKTRGQQVTLRCSPKSGHDTVSWYQQALGQGPQFIFQYYEEEERQRGNFPDRFSGHQFPNYSSELNVNALLLGDSALYLCASSLVRAGTEAFFGQGTRLTVV.

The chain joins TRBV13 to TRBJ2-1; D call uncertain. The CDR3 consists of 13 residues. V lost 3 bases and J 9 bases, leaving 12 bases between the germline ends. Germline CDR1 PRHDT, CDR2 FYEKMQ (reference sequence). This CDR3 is CASSFHGYGEQFF. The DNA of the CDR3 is TGTGCCAGCAGCTTTCATGGATATGGTGAGCAGTTCTTC.

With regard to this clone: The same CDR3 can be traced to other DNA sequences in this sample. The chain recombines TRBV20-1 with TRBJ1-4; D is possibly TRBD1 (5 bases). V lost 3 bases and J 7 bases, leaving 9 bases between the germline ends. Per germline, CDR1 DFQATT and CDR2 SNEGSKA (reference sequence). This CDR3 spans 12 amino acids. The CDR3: CSASSGGEKLFF. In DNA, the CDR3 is TGCAGTGCTAGTTCCGGGGGTGAAAAACTGTTTTTT.

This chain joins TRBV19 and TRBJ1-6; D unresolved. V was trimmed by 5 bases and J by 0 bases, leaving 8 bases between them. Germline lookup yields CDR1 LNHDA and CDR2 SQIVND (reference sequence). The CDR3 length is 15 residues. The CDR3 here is CASSPRSSYNSPLHF. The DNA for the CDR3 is TGTGCCAGTAGTCCCCGGAGCTCCTATAATTCACCCCTCCACTTT.

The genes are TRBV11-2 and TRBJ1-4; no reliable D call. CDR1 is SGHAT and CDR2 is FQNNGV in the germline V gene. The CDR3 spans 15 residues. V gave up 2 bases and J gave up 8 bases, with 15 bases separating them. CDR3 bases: TGTGCCAGCAGCTTACTATCTTACCGGAACGAAAAACTGTTTTTT. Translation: CASSLLSYRNEKLFF.

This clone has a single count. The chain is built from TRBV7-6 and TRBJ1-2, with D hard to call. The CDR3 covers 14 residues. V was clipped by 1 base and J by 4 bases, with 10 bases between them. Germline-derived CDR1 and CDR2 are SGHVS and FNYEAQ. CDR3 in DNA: TGTGCCAGCAGCTTAGGCGGCAGATCCTATGGCTACACCTTC. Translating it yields CASSLGGRSYGYTF.

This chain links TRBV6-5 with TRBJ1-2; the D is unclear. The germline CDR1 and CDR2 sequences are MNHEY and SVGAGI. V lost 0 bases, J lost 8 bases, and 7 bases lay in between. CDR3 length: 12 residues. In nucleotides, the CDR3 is TGTGCCAGCAGTTACTCCGAGGGCGGCTACACCTTC. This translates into CASSYSEGGYTF.

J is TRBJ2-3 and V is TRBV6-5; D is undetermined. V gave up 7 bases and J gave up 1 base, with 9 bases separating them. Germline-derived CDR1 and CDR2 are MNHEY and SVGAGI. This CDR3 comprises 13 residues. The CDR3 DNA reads TGTGCCAGCACCCCCCCGGGCACAGATACGCAGTATTTT. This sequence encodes CASTPPGTDTQYF.

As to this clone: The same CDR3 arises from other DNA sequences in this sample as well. The CDR3 region is CASSQESTDTQYF. Here the CDR3 DNA reads TGTGCCAGCAGCCAAGAAAGCACAGATACGCAGTATTTT. V gene TRBV14 combines with J gene TRBJ2-3; D remains unclear. V was trimmed by 0 bases and J by 0 bases, leaving 1 base between them. The CDR3 runs to 13 residues. Germline V gene lookup returns CDR1 SGHDN and CDR2 FVKESK.

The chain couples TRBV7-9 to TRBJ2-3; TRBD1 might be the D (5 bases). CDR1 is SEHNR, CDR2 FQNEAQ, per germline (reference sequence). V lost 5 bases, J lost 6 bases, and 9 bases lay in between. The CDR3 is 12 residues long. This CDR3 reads CASSKTADTQYF. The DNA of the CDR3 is TGTGCCAGCAGCAAGACAGCGGATACGCAGTATTTT.

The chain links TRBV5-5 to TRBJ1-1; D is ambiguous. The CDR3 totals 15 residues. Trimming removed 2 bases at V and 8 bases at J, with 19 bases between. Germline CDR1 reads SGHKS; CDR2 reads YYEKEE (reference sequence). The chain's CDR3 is CASSFSPSDGSEAFF. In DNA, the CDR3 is TGTGCCAGCAGCTTTTCCCCATCCGACGGTTCCGAAGCTTTCTTT.

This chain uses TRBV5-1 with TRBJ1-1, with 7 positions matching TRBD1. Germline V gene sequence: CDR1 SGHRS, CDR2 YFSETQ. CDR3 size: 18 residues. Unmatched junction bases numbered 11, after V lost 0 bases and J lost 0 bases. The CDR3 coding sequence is TGCGCCAGCAGCTTGGCCGGGGTAGGGGGCGGCATGAACACTGAAGCTTTCTTT. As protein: CASSLAGVGGGMNTEAFF.

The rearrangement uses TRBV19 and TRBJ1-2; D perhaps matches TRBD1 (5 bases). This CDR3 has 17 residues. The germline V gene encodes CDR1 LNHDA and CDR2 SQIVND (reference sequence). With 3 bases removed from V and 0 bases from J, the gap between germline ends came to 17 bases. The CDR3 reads CASSIVGGSSSNYGYTF. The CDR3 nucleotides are TGTGCCAGTAGTATCGTGGGGGGGTCTTCATCTAACTATGGCTACACCTTC.

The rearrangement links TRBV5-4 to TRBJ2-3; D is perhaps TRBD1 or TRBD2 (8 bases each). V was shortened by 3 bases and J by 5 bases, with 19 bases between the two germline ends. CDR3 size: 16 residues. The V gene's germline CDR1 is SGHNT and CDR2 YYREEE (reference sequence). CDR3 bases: TGTGCCAGCAGCTCCCTGCGGGGGGACAGGAAAGATACGCAGTATTTT. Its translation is CASSSLRGDRKDTQYF.

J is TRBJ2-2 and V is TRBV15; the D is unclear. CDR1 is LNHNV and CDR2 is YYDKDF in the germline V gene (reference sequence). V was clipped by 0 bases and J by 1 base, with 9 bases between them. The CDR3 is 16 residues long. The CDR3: CATSRDLGGNTGELFF. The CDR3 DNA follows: TGTGCCACCAGCAGAGATTTGGGTGGGAACACCGGGGAGCTGTTTTTT.

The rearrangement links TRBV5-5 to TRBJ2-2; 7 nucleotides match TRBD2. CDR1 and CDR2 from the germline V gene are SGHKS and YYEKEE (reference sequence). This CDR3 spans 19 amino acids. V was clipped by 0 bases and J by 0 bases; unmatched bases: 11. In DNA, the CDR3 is TGTGCCAGCAGCTTGGATGTGCGGGGGATCAACGCGAACACCGGGGAGCTGTTTTTT. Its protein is CASSLDVRGINANTGELFF.